These 10 T cell receptor beta chains were sequenced from one sample in a study of T-cell memory formation after mild COVID-19. MiXCR, run by TCRdb on the 5' RACE reads, gives a single entry per CDR3 protein. Of some 450,000 distinct CDR3 sequences listed, around 18% are singletons. Sequenced sample: PBMCs or a T cell subset sorted from them (not recorded which). All receptors come from an adult woman who had mild COVID-19 (a few samples of this study predate the infection). Cell type and time point are not known.

This clonotype showed up just a few times. V and J are TRBV20-1 and TRBJ1-2; 9 bases are a match to TRBD1. The germline CDR1 and CDR2 sequences are DFQATT and SNEGSKA (reference sequence). Losses at the gene ends were 2 bases for V and 4 bases for J; bases not matched to a gene: 11. The CDR3 totals 16 residues. The CDR3 DNA is TGCAGTGCTAGATCCGGGACAGGGAAGTCAGGCTATGGCTACACCTTC. This encodes CSARSGTGKSGYGYTF.

The rearrangement uses TRBV20-1 and TRBJ2-5; maybe TRBD1 (6 bases). This CDR3 region has 12 residues. The V end lost 4 bases, the J end lost 2 bases, and 8 bases lay between the germline ends. Per germline, CDR1 DFQATT and CDR2 SNEGSKA (reference sequence). CDR3 in amino acids: CSAKGEQETQYF. CDR3 nucleotide sequence: TGCAGTGCTAAGGGGGAACAAGAGACCCAGTACTTC.

The rearrangement links TRBV4-2 to TRBJ2-3; 12 bases fit TRBD2. J lost 6 bases, V lost 0 bases, and 10 bases had no gene match. The CDR3 contains 18 residues. The germline V gene encodes CDR1 LGHNA and CDR2 YNFKEQ. The CDR3 sequence is CASSQDMASGGAGDTQYF. In nucleotides, the CDR3 is TGTGCCAGCAGCCAAGATATGGCTAGCGGGGGGGCCGGGGATACGCAGTATTTT.

This rearrangement joins TRBV5-1 to TRBJ2-2; 8 bases match TRBD2. Germline V CDR1 and CDR2: SGHRS, YFSETQ. J gave up 6 bases and V 0 bases, and 7 bases lay outside the gene matches. The CDR3 covers 16 residues. The CDR3 reads CASSLEPGRAPGELFF. The CDR3 bases are TGCGCCAGCAGCTTGGAGCCCGGGAGGGCCCCCGGGGAGCTGTTTTTT.

This clonotype was detected only a few times. J is TRBJ2-7 and V is TRBV27; D gene unclear. Looked up from germline, CDR1 is MNHEY and CDR2 is SMNVEV (reference sequence). The V gene lost 2 bases and the J gene lost 12 bases, with 11 bases spanning the gap. The CDR3 is made up of 11 amino acids. CDR3 loop: CASSLGGELYF. In DNA, the CDR3 is TGTGCCAGCAGTTTAGGTGGCGAACTGTACTTC.

The CDR3: CASSQVTGPETQYF. The CDR3 DNA sequence: TGCGCCAGCAGCCAAGTTACAGGGCCAGAGACCCAGTACTTC. The chain uses TRBV4-1 and TRBJ2-5, with D possibly being TRBD1 (6 bases). CDR3 length equals 14 residues. Trimming shortened V by 1 base and J by 4 bases, and 10 bases separated the two germline ends. Germline V gives CDR1 MGHRA, CDR2 YSYEKL.

V gene TRBV11-2 combines with J gene TRBJ1-1; D possibly corresponds to TRBD1 (5 bases). Germline CDR1 SGHAT, CDR2 FQNNGV. This CDR3 has 13 amino acids. V was trimmed by 5 bases and J by 3 bases, leaving 10 bases between them. CDR3 region: CASSTRVDTEAFF. The CDR3 DNA reads as TGTGCCAGCAGCACCAGGGTTGACACTGAAGCTTTCTTT.

The V and J genes are TRBV19 and TRBJ2-7; unclear D gene. Germline V gene data show CDR1 as LNHDA and CDR2 as SQIVND (reference sequence). The CDR3 has 13 amino acids. V shed 4 bases and J shed 3 bases, with 10 bases lying between them. The CDR3 coding sequence is TGTGCCAGTAGTACGGCCCGCTACTACGAGCAGTACTTC. This sequence encodes CASSTARYYEQYF.

There are a few counts of this clonotype. The genes are TRBV29-1 and TRBJ2-3, with 11 nucleotides matching TRBD2. The CDR3 is made up of 17 amino acids. The germline V gene encodes CDR1 SQVTM and CDR2 ANQGSEA. V was pared by 0 bases and J by 0 bases, with 5 bases of the junction left unmatched. This CDR3 is CSVEDGRTSGSTDTQYF. The DNA of the CDR3 is TGCAGCGTTGAAGATGGGAGGACTAGCGGGAGCACAGATACGCAGTATTTT.

The genes are TRBV27 and TRBJ2-2; D gene uncertain. Trimming shortened V by 1 base and J by 6 bases, and 9 bases separated the two germline ends. Germline V gene data show CDR1 as MNHEY and CDR2 as SMNVEV (reference sequence). CDR3 length: 14 amino acids. CDR3 protein: CASSLYGRAGELFF. CDR3 bases: TGTGCCAGCAGTTTATACGGTCGAGCCGGGGAGCTGTTTTTT.